These T cell receptor beta chains were read from a single sample in a study of blood T cell repertoires in COVID-19. Assay used: immunoSEQ multiplex PCR; TCRdb lists only in-frame clones, some missing. The data contain around 160,000 clones, 70% to 90% of them singletons. The sequenced sample was peripheral blood. The receptors derive from a woman in her fifties or sixties with COVID-19, enrolled during active disease. CDR3s include the opening cysteine and the closing phenylalanine or tryptophan. The D gene is left open where the match is weak.

d_call: -; v_call: TRBV4-1; j_call: TRBJ2-6; cdr3_aa: CASSQGQPDSGANVLTF
d_call: -; v_call: TRBV4-1; j_call: TRBJ1-2; cdr3_aa: CASSQPDSQYSGYTF
d_call: -; v_call: TRBV12-3/TRBV12-4; j_call: TRBJ1-1; cdr3_aa: CASSLARQIEAFF
d_call: TRBD2; v_call: TRBV3-1/TRBV3-2; j_call: TRBJ2-3; cdr3_aa: CASSQGTSGGADTQYF
d_call: -; v_call: TRBV5-1; j_call: TRBJ1-1; cdr3_aa: CASSLAGRLNTEAFF
d_call: TRBD1; v_call: TRBV5-6; j_call: TRBJ1-2; cdr3_aa: CASSPRTGLGNYGYTF
d_call: -; v_call: TRBV15; j_call: TRBJ1-5; cdr3_aa: CATSSSRQHQPQHF
d_call: -; v_call: TRBV6-5; j_call: TRBJ1-6; cdr3_aa: CASRRSDSPLHF
d_call: TRBD1; v_call: TRBV6-1; j_call: TRBJ1-2; cdr3_aa: CASSEWGQSYTF
d_call: -; v_call: TRBV11-3; j_call: TRBJ2-1; cdr3_aa: CASSFGRGNEQFF
d_call: TRBD1; v_call: TRBV7-6; j_call: TRBJ1-3; cdr3_aa: CASSRAVGQGLSGNTIYF
d_call: -; v_call: TRBV30; j_call: TRBJ1-5; cdr3_aa: CAWSVHLAGYSNQPQHF
d_call: TRBD2; v_call: TRBV10-2; j_call: TRBJ2-3; cdr3_aa: CASGLGTDTQYF
d_call: TRBD1; v_call: TRBV6-5; j_call: TRBJ1-6; cdr3_aa: CASRTGVYNSPLHF
d_call: -; v_call: TRBV3-1/TRBV3-2; j_call: TRBJ2-3; cdr3_aa: CASSQERGSDTQYF
d_call: TRBD1; v_call: TRBV6-5; j_call: TRBJ2-5; cdr3_aa: CASSFDRDETQYF
d_call: TRBD2; v_call: TRBV5-1; j_call: TRBJ2-1; cdr3_aa: CASSLGLDYNEQFF
d_call: -; v_call: TRBV3-1/TRBV3-2; j_call: TRBJ2-1; cdr3_aa: CASSQYPGERSSYNEQFF
d_call: -; v_call: TRBV28; j_call: TRBJ1-1; cdr3_aa: CASSLQGWTEAFF
d_call: -; v_call: TRBV15; j_call: TRBJ2-1; cdr3_aa: CATSRQGNVDEQFF
d_call: TRBD2; v_call: TRBV3-1/TRBV3-2; j_call: TRBJ2-7; cdr3_aa: CASSPGLAGYEQYF
d_call: -; v_call: TRBV18; j_call: TRBJ1-1; cdr3_aa: CASSPGTGPEAFF
d_call: TRBD2; v_call: TRBV9; j_call: TRBJ2-2; cdr3_aa: CASSITGLATGELFF
d_call: TRBD1; v_call: TRBV3-1/TRBV3-2; j_call: TRBJ2-7; cdr3_aa: CASSQVRDRFYEQYF
d_call: -; v_call: TRBV5-4; j_call: TRBJ2-7; cdr3_aa: CASSLGLTGSYEQYF
d_call: TRBD2; v_call: TRBV6-5; j_call: TRBJ2-2; cdr3_aa: CARAAGGRGELFF
d_call: -; v_call: TRBV5-8; j_call: TRBJ2-3; cdr3_aa: CASSLLRLGLLDTQYF
d_call: -; v_call: TRBV5-1; j_call: TRBJ1-1; cdr3_aa: CASSINRNTEAFF
d_call: -; v_call: TRBV7-9; j_call: TRBJ1-1; cdr3_aa: CARGEEGEAFF
d_call: TRBD1; v_call: TRBV4-3; j_call: TRBJ1-1; cdr3_aa: CASSQATGSPLNTEAFF
d_call: -; v_call: TRBV5-6; j_call: TRBJ1-4; cdr3_aa: CASSPTGADSTNEKLFF
d_call: TRBD2; v_call: TRBV6-2/TRBV6-3; j_call: TRBJ2-1; cdr3_aa: CASSYSIRRGAYNEQFF
d_call: TRBD1; v_call: TRBV9; j_call: TRBJ2-7; cdr3_aa: CASSVNGQDHYEQYF
d_call: TRBD1; v_call: TRBV6-5; j_call: TRBJ1-6; cdr3_aa: CASSRKQGNNSPLHF
d_call: -; v_call: TRBV9; j_call: TRBJ1-2; cdr3_aa: CASSVARSQSYGYTF
d_call: TRBD2; v_call: TRBV4-2; j_call: TRBJ2-3; cdr3_aa: CASSQDTSAISTDTQYF
d_call: -; v_call: TRBV10-3; j_call: TRBJ1-1; cdr3_aa: CAAKSYPDRNTEAFF
d_call: -; v_call: TRBV12-3/TRBV12-4; j_call: TRBJ1-1; cdr3_aa: CASSQNTEAFF
d_call: -; v_call: TRBV28; j_call: TRBJ1-2; cdr3_aa: CASSQGSNYGYTF
d_call: TRBD1; v_call: TRBV6-2/TRBV6-3; j_call: TRBJ1-2; cdr3_aa: CASSYSRRDRGYGYTF
d_call: TRBD1; v_call: TRBV10-3; j_call: TRBJ1-2; cdr3_aa: CAISDRKTGVIAGYTF
d_call: -; v_call: TRBV10-3; j_call: TRBJ2-2; cdr3_aa: CAISEKALREYGELFF